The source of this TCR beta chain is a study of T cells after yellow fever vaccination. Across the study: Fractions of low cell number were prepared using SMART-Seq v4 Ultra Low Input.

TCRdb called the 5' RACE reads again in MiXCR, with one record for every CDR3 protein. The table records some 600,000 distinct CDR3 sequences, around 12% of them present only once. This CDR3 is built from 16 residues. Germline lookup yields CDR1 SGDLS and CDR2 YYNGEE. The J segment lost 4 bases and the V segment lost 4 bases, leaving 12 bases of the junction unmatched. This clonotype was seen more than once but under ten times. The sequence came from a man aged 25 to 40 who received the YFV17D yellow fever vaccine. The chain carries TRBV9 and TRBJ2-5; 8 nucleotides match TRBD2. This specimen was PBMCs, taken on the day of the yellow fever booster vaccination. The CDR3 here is CASSPSGGAGVETQYF. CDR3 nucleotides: TGTGCCAGCAGCCCGAGCGGTGGAGCGGGAGTAGAGACCCAGTACTTC.